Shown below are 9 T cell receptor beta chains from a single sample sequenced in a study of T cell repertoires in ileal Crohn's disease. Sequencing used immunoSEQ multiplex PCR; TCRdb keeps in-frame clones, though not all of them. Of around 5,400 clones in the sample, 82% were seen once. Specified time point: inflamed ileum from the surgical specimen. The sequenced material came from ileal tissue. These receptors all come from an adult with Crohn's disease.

CDR3 residues: CASSVQTGIQETQYF. In DNA form, the CDR3 reads TGTGCCAGCAGCGTACAAACAGGGATCCAAGAGACCCAGTACTTC. V is TRBV9 and J is TRBJ2-5; possible D gene TRBD1, 6 bases. The CDR3 is 15 amino acids. Germline V gives CDR1 SGDLS, CDR2 YYNGEE. The V and J ends lost 1 base and 1 base respectively, with 11 bases between them. Complete variable domain (other parts from reference TRBV9 and TRBJ2-5): DSGVTQTPKHLITATGQRVTLRCSPRSGDLSVYWYQQSLDQGLQFLIQYYNGEERAKGNILERFSAQQFPDLHSELNLSSLELGDSALYFCASSVQTGIQETQYFGPGTRLLVL.

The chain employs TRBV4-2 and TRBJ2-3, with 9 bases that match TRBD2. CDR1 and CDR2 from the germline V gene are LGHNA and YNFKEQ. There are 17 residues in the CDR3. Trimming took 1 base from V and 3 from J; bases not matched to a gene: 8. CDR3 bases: TGTGCCAGCAGCCAAGTCGCGGCGGGAGGGCCGACAGATACGCAGTATTTT. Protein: CASSQVAAGGPTDTQYF.

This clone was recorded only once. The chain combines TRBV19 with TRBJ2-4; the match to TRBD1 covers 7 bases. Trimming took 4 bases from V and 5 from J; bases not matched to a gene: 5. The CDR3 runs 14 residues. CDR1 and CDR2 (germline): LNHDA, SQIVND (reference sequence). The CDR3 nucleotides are TGTGCCAGTAGTACCCCCGGGACAGAAAACATTCAGTACTTC. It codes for CASSTPGTENIQYF.

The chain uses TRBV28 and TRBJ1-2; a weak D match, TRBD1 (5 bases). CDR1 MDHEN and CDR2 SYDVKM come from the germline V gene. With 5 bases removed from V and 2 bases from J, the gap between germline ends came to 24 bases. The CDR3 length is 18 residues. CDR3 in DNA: TGTGCCAGCAGTCCCCGGGGGGTCAGACAGTTCTACAACTATGGCTACACCTTC. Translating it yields CASSPRGVRQFYNYGYTF.

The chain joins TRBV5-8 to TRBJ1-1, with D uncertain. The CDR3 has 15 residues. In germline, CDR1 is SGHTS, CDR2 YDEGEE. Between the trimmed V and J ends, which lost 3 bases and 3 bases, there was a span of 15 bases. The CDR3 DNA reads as TGTGCCAGCAGCTCCTACAGCCCTGGGGACACTGAAGCTTTCTTT. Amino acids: CASSSYSPGDTEAFF.

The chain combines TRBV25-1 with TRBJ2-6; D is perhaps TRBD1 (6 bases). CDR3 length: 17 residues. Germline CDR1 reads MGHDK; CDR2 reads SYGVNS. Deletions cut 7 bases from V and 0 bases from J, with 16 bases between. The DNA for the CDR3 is TGTGCCAGCATTGGGGTGGGGGCGGGCTCTGGGGCCAACGTCCTGACTTTC. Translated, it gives CASIGVGAGSGANVLTF.

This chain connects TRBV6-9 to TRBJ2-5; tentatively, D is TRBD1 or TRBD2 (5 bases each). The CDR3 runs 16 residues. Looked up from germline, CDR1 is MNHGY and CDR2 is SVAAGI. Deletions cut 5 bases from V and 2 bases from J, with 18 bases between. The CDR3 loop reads CASSTHRDPLQETQYF. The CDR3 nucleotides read TGTGCCAGCAGTACCCACCGGGACCCTCTACAAGAGACCCAGTACTTC.

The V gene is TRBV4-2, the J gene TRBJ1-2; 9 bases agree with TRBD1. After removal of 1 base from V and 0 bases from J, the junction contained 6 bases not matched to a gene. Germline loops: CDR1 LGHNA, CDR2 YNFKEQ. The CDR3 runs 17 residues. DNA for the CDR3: TGTGCCAGCAGCCAAGGAGCGGGGACAGGGTCTAACTATGGCTACACCTTC. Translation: CASSQGAGTGSNYGYTF.

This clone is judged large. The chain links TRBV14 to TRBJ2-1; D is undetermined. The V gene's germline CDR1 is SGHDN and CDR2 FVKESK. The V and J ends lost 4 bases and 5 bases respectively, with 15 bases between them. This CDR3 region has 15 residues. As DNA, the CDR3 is TGTGCCAGCAGCCCAAGATTTGGAGCCAACAATGAGCAGTTCTTC. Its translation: CASSPRFGANNEQFF.